Shown below are 22 T cell receptor beta chains from a single sample sequenced in a study of OX40 agonist ivuxolimab in advanced cancers. The data were produced by immunoSEQ multiplex PCR, yet TCRdb's version contains in-frame clones alone and is incomplete. The table records roughly 75,000 clones, approximately 86% of them present only once. The sequencing used CD4+ or CD8+ T cells sorted from blood, collected in a trial of the OX40 agonist ivuxolimab. All receptors come from an adult with an advanced solid tumor such as melanoma, head and neck, liver or kidney cancer.

There are a few counts of this clone. V and J are TRBV19 and TRBJ1-6, with unresolved D. Germline CDR1 LNHDA, CDR2 SQIVND (reference sequence). V gave up 5 bases and J gave up 7 bases, with 9 bases separating them. The CDR3 is made up of 13 amino acids. For the CDR3, the DNA is TGTGCCAGTAGTCCAGAATGGAATTCACCCCTCCACTTT. The encoded protein is CASSPEWNSPLHF.

The V gene is TRBV9, the J gene TRBJ1-2, with D perhaps matching TRBD1 (6 bases). Between the trimmed V and J ends, which lost 5 bases and 1 base, there was a span of 12 bases. The CDR3 extends over 14 amino acids. From germline, CDR1 is SGDLS and CDR2 YYNGEE. The CDR3 region has the DNA TGTGCCAGCAGTCAGGACAGCTATAACTATGGCTACACCTTC. This translates into CASSQDSYNYGYTF.

This clone was counted once. The chain employs TRBV2 and TRBJ1-5; maybe TRBD1 (5 bases). This CDR3 spans 15 amino acids. V lost 3 bases, J lost 3 bases, and 12 bases lay in between. In germline, CDR1 is SNHLY, CDR2 FYNNEI. The CDR3 DNA sequence: TGTGCCAGCAGTGAGGGGGGGACCTACAATCAGCCCCAGCATTTT. Translated: CASSEGGTYNQPQHF.

In its sample, this clone was seen once. The V call is TRBV9, the J call TRBJ2-3; 7 nucleotides match TRBD2. The germline V gene has CDR1 SGDLS and CDR2 YYNGEE. The V and J ends lost 0 bases and 0 bases, in that order; junction bases with no gene match: 4. The CDR3 runs 16 residues. The chain's CDR3 is CASSVAGGRSTDTQYF. DNA for the CDR3: TGTGCCAGCAGCGTAGCGGGGGGTCGAAGCACAGATACGCAGTATTTT. Using reference TRBV9 and TRBJ2-3 for the parts outside the CDR3, the full variable domain is DSGVTQTPKHLITATGQRVTLRCSPRSGDLSVYWYQQSLDQGLQFLIQYYNGEERAKGNILERFSAQQFPDLHSELNLSSLELGDSALYFCASSVAGGRSTDTQYFGPGTRLTVL.

The sample holds one count of this clone. The chain is built from TRBV30 and TRBJ1-3; no clear D. CDR3 length equals 11 residues. Germline V gene data show CDR1 as GTSNPN and CDR2 as SVGIG (reference sequence). V was clipped by 7 bases and J by 2 bases, with 6 bases between them. The CDR3 nucleotides read TGTGCCTTGACGGCTGGAAACACCATATATTTT. It yields the protein CALTAGNTIYF.

This clone was observed once. This chain connects TRBV6-4 to TRBJ2-3, with TRBD2 identical over 8 bases. After removal of 10 bases from V and 3 bases from J, the junction contained 21 bases not matched to a gene. This CDR3 has 18 residues. Per germline, CDR1 MRHNA and CDR2 SNTAGT. CDR3 residues: CATCSPESPGLETDTQYF. In DNA, the CDR3 is TGTGCCACCTGCAGCCCCGAATCCCCGGGACTAGAGACAGATACGCAGTATTTT.

This clone was recorded once. This chain links TRBV10-3 with TRBJ2-2; tentative D call: TRBD1 (7 bases). CDR1 and CDR2 (germline): ENHRY, SYGVKD. There are 14 residues in the CDR3. Trimming pared 11 bases from V and 3 bases from J, leaving 16 bases between. CDR3 nucleotides: TGTGCCTCCCCGGCCAGGGGGGACACCGGGGAGCTGTTTTTT. Its translation is CASPARGDTGELFF.

The J gene is TRBJ2-7, the V gene TRBV5-1; TRBD1 matches 7 bases. The CDR3 runs 13 residues. The germline gives CDR1 SGHRS, CDR2 YFSETQ. V shed 1 base and J 4 bases; nucleotides not matched to a gene: 2. The CDR3 nucleotides are TGCGCCAGCAGCTTGCTACAGGGGTACGAGCAGTACTTC. It codes for CASSLLQGYEQYF.

In DNA, the CDR3 is TGTGCCAGCAGCGTAGGCCCGACTAGCGGGGGGTTAGGCTCCTACAATGAGCAGTTCTTC. Encoded protein: CASSVGPTSGGLGSYNEQFF. This chain connects TRBV9 to TRBJ2-1; the match to TRBD2 covers 13 bases. The CDR3 sequence is 20 residues long. Germline V lookup: CDR1 SGDLS, CDR2 YYNGEE. V lost 0 bases to trimming and J lost 0 bases; unmatched junction nucleotides: 9.

The rearrangement uses TRBV30 and TRBJ2-2, with D uncertain. V gave up 8 bases and J gave up 5 bases, with 15 bases separating them. Germline CDR1 is GTSNPN and CDR2 is SVGIG (reference sequence). The CDR3 length is 13 residues. The CDR3 coding sequence is TGTGCCAGGCAGGAATATTCGACCGGGGAGCTGTTTTTT. It yields the protein CARQEYSTGELFF.

The chain combines TRBV28 with TRBJ2-3; D remains unclear. Germline V CDR1 and CDR2: MDHEN, SYDVKM. Trimming stripped 3 bases from V and 0 bases from J, with 7 bases between. This CDR3 spans 14 amino acids. Here the CDR3 DNA reads TGTGCCAGCAGTTTTCGCTCTAGCACAGATACGCAGTATTTT. It yields the protein CASSFRSSTDTQYF.

The V call is TRBV7-8, the J call TRBJ2-7; maybe TRBD1 (6 bases). Germline values: CDR1 SGHVS, CDR2 FQNEAQ. The CDR3 covers 14 residues. The germline V and J ends were trimmed by 3 bases and 3 bases, with 12 bases remaining between them. The CDR3 sequence: CASSFPDRHYEQYF. CDR3 DNA: TGTGCCAGCAGCTTCCCGGACAGACACTACGAGCAGTACTTC. Combining the CDR3 with reference TRBV7-8 and TRBJ2-7 gives the whole variable domain GAGVSQSPRYKVAKRGQDVALRCDPISGHVSLFWYQQALGQGPEFLTYFQNEAQLDKSGLPSDRFFAERPEGSVSTLKIQRTQQEDSAVYLCASSFPDRHYEQYFGPGTRLTVT.

The chain couples TRBV6-1 to TRBJ2-1, with TRBD1 as a possible D gene (6 bases). This CDR3 contains 14 residues. The germline V gene has CDR1 MNHNS and CDR2 SASEGT. The V end was cut by 8 bases, the J end by 4 bases, with 15 bases between. The CDR3 DNA sequence: TGTGCCAGCCCCCCGGCAGGGGCGTACAATGAGCAGTTCTTC. Encoded protein: CASPPAGAYNEQFF.

CDR3 in amino acids: CASSLGLAGGAGNEQFF. For the CDR3, the DNA is TGTGCCAGCAGCTTAGGACTAGCGGGAGGGGCGGGCAATGAGCAGTTCTTC. This sequence joins TRBV7-3 and TRBJ2-1; TRBD2 matches at 15 bases. Germline CDR1 reads SGHTA; CDR2 reads FQGTGA. This CDR3 comprises 17 residues. V dropped 2 bases and J dropped 6; count of bases not matched to a gene: 5.

This clone has only a few counts. This rearrangement joins TRBV5-5 to TRBJ2-1; 11 positions match TRBD2. The germline gives CDR1 SGHKS, CDR2 YYEKEE (reference sequence). The CDR3 is 19 amino acids. Trimming cost V 3 bases and J 1 base; bases outside gene matches: 12. The CDR3 spells CASSSLHTSGRPSYNEQFF. Here the CDR3 DNA reads TGTGCCAGCAGCTCCCTCCACACTAGCGGGAGACCATCCTACAATGAGCAGTTCTTC. Combining the CDR3 with reference TRBV5-5 and TRBJ2-1 gives the whole variable domain DAGVTQSPTHLIKTRGQQVTLRCSPISGHKSVSWYQQVLGQGPQFIFQYYEKEERGRGNFPDRFSARQFPNYSSELNVNALLLGDSALYLCASSSLHTSGRPSYNEQFFGPGTRLTVL.

This sequence joins TRBV19 and TRBJ2-3; the match to TRBD2 covers 8 bases. The CDR3 consists of 17 residues. The V gene end was trimmed by 3 bases and the J gene end by 5 bases; junction bases not matched to a gene: 13. Per germline, CDR1 LNHDA and CDR2 SQIVND (reference sequence). This chain's CDR3 is CASSIGRSGRHGDTQYF. For the CDR3, the DNA is TGTGCCAGTAGTATTGGTAGGAGCGGGAGACATGGAGATACGCAGTATTTT.

The chain combines TRBV7-3 with TRBJ1-1, with 8 bases that match TRBD1. Germline assignment: CDR1 SGHTA and CDR2 FQGTGA. CDR3 length: 15 residues. J gave up 3 bases and V 3 bases, and 6 bases lay outside the gene matches. CDR3 bases: TGTGCCAGCAGCTTTAGGACAGGGAGGGACACTGAAGCTTTCTTT. Protein: CASSFRTGRDTEAFF.

The CDR3 sequence is CASSQDLRQDYEQYF. CDR3 in DNA: TGCGCCAGCAGCCAAGATCTGAGACAGGACTACGAGCAGTACTTC. This chain uses TRBV4-1 with TRBJ2-7; D perhaps matches TRBD1 (6 bases). Trimming shortened V by 0 bases and J by 3 bases, and 12 bases separated the two germline ends. The germline V gene encodes CDR1 MGHRA and CDR2 YSYEKL. There are 15 residues in the CDR3.

The V call is TRBV11-2, the J call TRBJ1-2; TRBD1 matches at 10 bases. Trimming at V came to 4 bases and at J to 4 bases, leaving 6 bases not matched to a gene. CDR1 and CDR2 (germline): SGHAT, FQNNGV. The length of the CDR3 is 15 residues. This CDR3 reads CASSSLRTGGYGYTF. CDR3 bases: TGTGCCAGCAGCTCGCTTAGGACAGGGGGCTATGGCTACACCTTC.

The chain couples TRBV21-1 to TRBJ2-7; the table calls TRBD1, which could not be checked here. TRBV21-1 is described as a pseudogene. The CDR3 is 14 residues long. The CDR3, as DNA: TGTGCCAGCAGCGCCCCGGGACAGGGGAACGAGCAGTACTTC. Residues: CASSAPGQGNEQYF.

The V and J genes are TRBV5-1 and TRBJ2-3; possible D gene TRBD2, 6 bases. CDR3 length: 16 amino acids. Trimming took 3 bases from V and 1 from J, leaving 15 bases between them. Germline-derived CDR1 and CDR2 are SGHRS and YFSETQ. CDR3 nucleotide sequence: TGCGCCAGCAGCTCCGGCGGAGGGCCCCGCACAGATACGCAGTATTTT. This gives the protein CASSSGGGPRTDTQYF.

This sequence joins TRBV6-1 and TRBJ1-5; tentative D call: TRBD1 (5 bases). The germline V and J ends were trimmed by 2 bases and 3 bases, with 11 bases remaining between them. CDR3 length: 15 amino acids. In germline, CDR1 is MNHNS, CDR2 SASEGT. CDR3 amino acids: CASSESGRANQPQHF. For the CDR3, the DNA is TGTGCCAGCAGTGAATCAGGGAGGGCCAATCAGCCCCAGCATTTT.